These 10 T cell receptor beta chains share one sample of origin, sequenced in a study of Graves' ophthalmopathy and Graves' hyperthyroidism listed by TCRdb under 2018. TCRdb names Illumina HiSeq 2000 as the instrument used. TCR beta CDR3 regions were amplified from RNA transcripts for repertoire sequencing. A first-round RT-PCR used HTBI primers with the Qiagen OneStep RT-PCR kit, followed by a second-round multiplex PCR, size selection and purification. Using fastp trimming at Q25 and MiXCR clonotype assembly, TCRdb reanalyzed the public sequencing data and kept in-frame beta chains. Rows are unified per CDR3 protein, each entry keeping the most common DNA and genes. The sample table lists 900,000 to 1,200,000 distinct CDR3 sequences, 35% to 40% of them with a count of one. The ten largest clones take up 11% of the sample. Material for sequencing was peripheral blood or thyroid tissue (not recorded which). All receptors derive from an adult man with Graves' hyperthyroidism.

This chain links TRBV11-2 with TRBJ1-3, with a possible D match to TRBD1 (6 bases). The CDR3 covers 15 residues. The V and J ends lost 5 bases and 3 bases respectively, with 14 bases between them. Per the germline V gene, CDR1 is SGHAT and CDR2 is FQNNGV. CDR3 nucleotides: TGTGCCAGCAGCGAATGGGGGGCCGGTGGAAACACCATATATTTT. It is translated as CASSEWGAGGNTIYF.

CDR3 sequence (DNA): TGTGCCAGCAGCGCCCTCGGGAACGATGTCGGAAACACCATATATTTT. This sequence encodes CASSALGNDVGNTIYF. The V call is TRBV9, the J call TRBJ1-3, with D unclear. This CDR3 is 16 amino acids long. V shed 3 bases and J shed 4 bases, with 17 bases lying between them. Germline V gene lookup returns CDR1 SGDLS and CDR2 YYNGEE.

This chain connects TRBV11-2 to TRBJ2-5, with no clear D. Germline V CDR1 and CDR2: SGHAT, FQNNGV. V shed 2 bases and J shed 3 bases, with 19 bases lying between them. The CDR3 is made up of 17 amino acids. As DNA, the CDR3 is TGTGCCAGCAGCTTATCTGGGGTTTATAGTAGGAAAGAGACCCAGTACTTC. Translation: CASSLSGVYSRKETQYF.

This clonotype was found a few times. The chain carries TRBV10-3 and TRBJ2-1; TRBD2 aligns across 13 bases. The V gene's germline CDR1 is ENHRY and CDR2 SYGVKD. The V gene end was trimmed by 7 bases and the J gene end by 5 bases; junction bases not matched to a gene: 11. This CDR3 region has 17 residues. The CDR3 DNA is TGTGCCATCACACGAACCCGACTAGCGGGGGGCAACAATGAGCAGTTCTTC. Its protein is CAITRTRLAGGNNEQFF.

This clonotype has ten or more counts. The CDR3 DNA reads TGTGCCAGTACTGAAGGGACAGTGATGAACACTGAAGCTTTCTTT. Its translation: CASTEGTVMNTEAFF. The chain combines TRBV19 with TRBJ1-1; 7 bases are a match to TRBD1. V trimming: 7 bases; J trimming: 0 bases; junction bases outside the gene matches: 8. CDR1 is LNHDA and CDR2 is SQIVND in the germline V gene (reference sequence). The CDR3 has 15 amino acids.

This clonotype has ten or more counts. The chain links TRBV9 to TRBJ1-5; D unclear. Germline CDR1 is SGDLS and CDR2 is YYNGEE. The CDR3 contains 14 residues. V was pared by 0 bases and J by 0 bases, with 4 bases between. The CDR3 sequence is CASSVGYSNQPQHF. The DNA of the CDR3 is TGTGCCAGCAGCGTAGGGTATAGCAATCAGCCCCAGCATTTT. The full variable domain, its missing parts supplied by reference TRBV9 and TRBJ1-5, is DSGVTQTPKHLITATGQRVTLRCSPRSGDLSVYWYQQSLDQGLQFLIQYYNGEERAKGNILERFSAQQFPDLHSELNLSSLELGDSALYFCASSVGYSNQPQHFGDGTRLSIL.

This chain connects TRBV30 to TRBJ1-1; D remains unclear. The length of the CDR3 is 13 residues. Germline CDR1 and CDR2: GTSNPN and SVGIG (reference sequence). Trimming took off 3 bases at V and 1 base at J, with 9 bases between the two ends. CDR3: CAWSAGGNTEAFF. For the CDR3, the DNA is TGTGCCTGGAGCGCCGGCGGGAACACTGAAGCTTTCTTT.

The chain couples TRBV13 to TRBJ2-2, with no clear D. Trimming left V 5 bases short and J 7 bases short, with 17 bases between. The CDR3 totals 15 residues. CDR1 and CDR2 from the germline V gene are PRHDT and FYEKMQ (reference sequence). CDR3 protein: CASSIRVRLHGELFF. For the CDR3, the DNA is TGTGCCAGCAGCATTAGAGTGCGTTTGCACGGGGAGCTGTTTTTT.

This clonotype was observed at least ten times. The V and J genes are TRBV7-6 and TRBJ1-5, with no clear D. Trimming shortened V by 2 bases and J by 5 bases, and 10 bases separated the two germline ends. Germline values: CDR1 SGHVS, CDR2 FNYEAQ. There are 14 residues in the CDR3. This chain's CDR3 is CASSLKAGDQPQHF. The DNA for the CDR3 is TGTGCCAGCAGCTTAAAGGCGGGCGATCAGCCCCAGCATTTT. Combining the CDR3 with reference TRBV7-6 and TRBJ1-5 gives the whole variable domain GAGVSQSPRYKVTKRGQDVALRCDPISGHVSLYWYRQALGQGPEFLTYFNYEAQQDKSGLPNDRFSAERPEGSISTLTIQRTEQRDSAMYRCASSLKAGDQPQHFGDGTRLSIL.

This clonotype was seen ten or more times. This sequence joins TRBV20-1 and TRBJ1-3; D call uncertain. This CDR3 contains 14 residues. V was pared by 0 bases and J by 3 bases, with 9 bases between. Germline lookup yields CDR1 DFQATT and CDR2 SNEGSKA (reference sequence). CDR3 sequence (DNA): TGCAGTGCTAGAGACGAGGGTCATGGAAACACCATATATTTT. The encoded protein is CSARDEGHGNTIYF.